What follows are 2 T cell receptor beta chains derived from one specimen sequenced in a study of post-analysis software for immune sequencing data (dated by TCRdb to between 2015 and 2016). To prepare the library, PCR was applied. The sequencing machine was an Illumina HiSeq 2500. To reduce PCR and sequencing biases, unique molecular identifiers were incorporated into the TCR beta cDNA libraries. TCRdb reanalyzed the raw reads on its own, using fastp at Q25 for trimming and MiXCR for clone calling, and kept in-frame beta chains. Entries that share a CDR3 protein sequence are merged under the most common genes and DNA. This sample has 350,000 to 450,000 distinct CDR3 sequences in its table, and less than 40% of those were observed once. Clones ranked in the top ten supply 7.6% of the sample. General conclusions and limits of the study: Roughly 5 TRBV segments, including TRBV5-6, TRBV5-1 and TRBV20-1, were significantly more frequent in patients than controls.

Their target antigens are unknown. The sample comprised blood. The receptors stem from a girl aged 2 to 9 with multiple sclerosis.

V gene TRBV7-3 combines with J gene TRBJ1-2; D may be TRBD1 (6 bases). Germline CDR1 and CDR2: SGHTA and FQGTGA. Deletions cut 7 bases from V and 3 bases from J, with 18 bases between. CDR3 length equals 15 residues. The DNA of the CDR3 is TGTGCCAGCACCCTAGGAGGGGGTAGGGACTATGGCTACACCTTC. This translates into CASTLGGGRDYGYTF.

V is TRBV6-2 or TRBV6-3 and J is TRBJ2-5, with 7 positions matching TRBD2. V lost 4 bases to trimming and J lost 11 bases; unmatched junction nucleotides: 10. The CDR3 totals 13 residues. Per the germline V gene, CDR1 is MNHEY and CDR2 is SVGEGT. CDR3 DNA sequence: TGTGCCAGCAGTTCACCGGGGGGTCGAGAGCAGTACTTC. This translates into CASSSPGGREQYF.